Each of the 21 T cell receptor beta chains below was sequenced from the same sample in a study of cytomegalovirus exposure and HLA in healthy donors. Amplification used 60 Vbeta primers and 13 Jbeta primers. Sequencing used immunoSEQ multiplex PCR; TCRdb keeps in-frame clones, though not all of them. Seen in this sample are some 43,000 clones; the ten most common clones hold under 2%. Sequencing was performed on PBMCs. Receptors were obtained from a woman aged 30 to 39 in good health and CMV-seronegative.

The chain joins TRBV30 to TRBJ2-7; D possibly corresponds to TRBD2 (5 bases). From germline, CDR1 is GTSNPN and CDR2 SVGIG (reference sequence). This CDR3 spans 11 amino acids. V lost 2 bases and J 12 bases, leaving 14 bases between the germline ends. The CDR3 nucleotides read TGTGCCTGGAGTAAACGGGTGGGAGTGTACTTC. The encoded protein is CAWSKRVGVYF.

The rearrangement joins TRBV7-2 to TRBJ2-5; 9 bases fit TRBD2. Germline assignment: CDR1 SGHTA and CDR2 FQGNSA. There are 15 residues in the CDR3. The trim removed 5 bases at V and 6 bases at J, leaving 10 bases unmatched. This CDR3 reads CASSRIAGEGQTQYF. The CDR3 bases are TGTGCCAGCAGCCGAATAGCGGGAGAAGGACAGACCCAGTACTTC.

The rearrangement links TRBV9 to TRBJ1-1, with 8 bases lining up with TRBD1. The CDR3 extends over 15 amino acids. CDR1 SGDLS and CDR2 YYNGEE come from the germline V gene. V gave up 2 bases and J gave up 4 bases; unmatched junction bases: 7. As DNA, the CDR3 is TGTGCCAGCAGCGTGACAGGGGCGGTTAGCACTGAAGCTTTCTTT. It yields the protein CASSVTGAVSTEAFF.

V usage is TRBV28 and J usage is TRBJ1-5, with D unclear. Trimming left V 2 bases short and J 4 bases short, with 6 bases between. The CDR3 extends over 13 amino acids. The V gene's germline CDR1 is MDHEN and CDR2 SYDVKM. Written as DNA, the CDR3 is TGTGCCAGCAGTTTAATTCCGAATCAGCCCCAGCATTTT. This translates into CASSLIPNQPQHF.

This sequence joins TRBV5-8 and TRBJ1-1; D uncertain. The CDR3 length is 13 residues. V lost 4 bases and J lost 0, with 7 bases in between. Germline CDR1 SGHTS, CDR2 YDEGEE. CDR3 amino acids: CASSPRMNTEAFF. In DNA form, the CDR3 reads TGTGCCAGCAGCCCGAGGATGAACACTGAAGCTTTCTTT.

The chain combines TRBV18 with TRBJ2-7; 8 nucleotides agree with TRBD1. V lost 7 bases, J lost 6 bases, and 8 bases stayed unmatched. The germline CDR1 and CDR2 sequences are KGHSH and LQKENI. The CDR3 totals 13 residues. CDR3: CASFRTGLGEQYF. In DNA form, the CDR3 reads TGTGCCAGCTTTCGGACAGGGTTGGGCGAGCAGTACTTC.

V is TRBV2 and J is TRBJ2-6; D perhaps matches TRBD1 (6 bases). This CDR3 contains 15 residues. Per germline, CDR1 SNHLY and CDR2 FYNNEI. V lost 6 bases and J lost 4, with 13 bases in between. The CDR3 nucleotides are TGTGCCAGCAGGGTCAGGGGTTCAGGGGCCAACGTCCTGACTTTC. Residues: CASRVRGSGANVLTF.

Written as DNA, the CDR3 is TGTGCCAGCAGTCCAGTCCCGGGACTAGCGGGAACAAGGGGTGATGAGCAGTTCTTC. As protein: CASSPVPGLAGTRGDEQFF. The genes are TRBV28 and TRBJ2-1, with 13 bases aligning to TRBD2. There are 19 residues in the CDR3. The V gene end was trimmed by 5 bases and the J gene end by 8 bases; junction bases not matched to a gene: 18. The germline gives CDR1 MDHEN, CDR2 SYDVKM.

This rearrangement joins TRBV29-1 to TRBJ1-2; the D gene is possibly TRBD1 (5 bases). Germline values: CDR1 SQVTM, CDR2 ANQGSEA. Between the trimmed V and J ends, which lost 2 bases and 9 bases, there was a span of 13 bases. There are 12 residues in the CDR3. Here the CDR3 DNA reads TGCAGCGTTGAAAGGGACTCCGGAAGCTACACCTTC. Translating it yields CSVERDSGSYTF.

CDR3: CASSDLLYEQYF. Written as DNA, the CDR3 is TGTGCCAGCAGTGACCTCCTTTACGAGCAGTACTTC. The chain employs TRBV25-1 and TRBJ2-7; D is uncertain. Trimming removed 3 bases at V and 4 bases at J, with 7 bases between. Germline CDR1 MGHDK, CDR2 SYGVNS. The CDR3 totals 12 residues.

The chain couples TRBV30 to TRBJ1-4, with 9 bases fitting TRBD1. The V gene's germline CDR1 is GTSNPN and CDR2 SVGIG (reference sequence). The CDR3 is made up of 13 amino acids. V dropped 7 bases and J dropped 5; count of bases not matched to a gene: 5. CDR3 sequence reads: CASFGTGNEKLFF. CDR3 DNA: TGTGCCTCATTCGGGACAGGGAATGAAAAACTGTTTTTT.

A word on this clone: The sample carries other DNA sequences with the same CDR3. V gene TRBV9 combines with J gene TRBJ2-2; D possibly corresponds to TRBD1 (5 bases). The CDR3 extends over 13 amino acids. From germline, CDR1 is SGDLS and CDR2 YYNGEE. V shed 0 bases and J shed 5 bases, with 5 bases lying between them. The DNA for the CDR3 is TGTGCCAGCAGCGTAGAGGGGACCGGGGAGCTGTTTTTT. It encodes CASSVEGTGELFF.

V gene TRBV6-4 combines with J gene TRBJ2-3, with 7 nucleotides matching TRBD2. V lost 4 bases to trimming and J lost 1 base; unmatched junction nucleotides: 5. The CDR3 is made up of 15 amino acids. CDR1 is MRHNA, CDR2 SNTAGT, per germline. Written as DNA, the CDR3 is TGTGCCAGCAGTGCCGATCTAGCGGGCACAGATACGCAGTATTTT. This codes for CASSADLAGTDTQYF.

The rearrangement links TRBV14 to TRBJ2-7, with D uncertain. The V gene lost 1 base and the J gene lost 2 bases, with 9 bases spanning the gap. This CDR3 has 14 amino acids. The V gene's germline CDR1 is SGHDN and CDR2 FVKESK. The CDR3 DNA reads TGTGCCAGCAGCCAAGTTCGCAGTCCCTACGAGCAGTACTTC. Its protein product is CASSQVRSPYEQYF. The whole variable domain, remainder taken from reference TRBV14 and TRBJ2-7, is EAGVTQFPSHSVIEKGQTVTLRCDPISGHDNLYWYRRVMGKEIKFLLHFVKESKQDESGMPNNRFLAERTGGTYSTLKVQPAELEDSGVYFCASSQVRSPYEQYFGPGTRLTVT.

The chain links TRBV29-1 to TRBJ1-2; a possible D gene is TRBD1 (6 bases). CDR1 SQVTM and CDR2 ANQGSEA come from the germline V gene. The ends were cut back, 3 bases at V and 3 bases at J, with 17 bases in the middle. CDR3 length equals 15 residues. CDR3 sequence: CSVDGLGGSDYGYTF. CDR3 in DNA: TGCAGCGTTGACGGACTAGGGGGGAGCGACTATGGCTACACCTTC.

The gene calls are TRBV6-6 and TRBJ1-4; 8 nucleotides match TRBD1. The CDR3 loop spans 15 amino acids. Germline CDR1 and CDR2: MNHNY and SVGAGI (reference sequence). J gave up 4 bases and V 5 bases, and 6 bases lay outside the gene matches. CDR3 loop: CASSTPGQDNEKLFF. CDR3 coding DNA: TGTGCCAGCAGTACCCCGGGACAGGATAATGAAAAACTGTTTTTT.

The chain joins TRBV7-8 to TRBJ2-7; D is uncertain. V shed 1 base and J shed 4 bases, with 2 bases lying between them. Per the germline V gene, CDR1 is SGHVS and CDR2 is FQNEAQ. The CDR3 has 11 amino acids. CDR3 sequence reads: CASSLVYEQYF. For the CDR3, the DNA is TGTGCCAGCAGCTTAGTATACGAGCAGTACTTC.

The chain recombines TRBV5-8 with TRBJ2-5, with D perhaps TRBD2 (5 bases). Trimming shortened V by 4 bases and J by 2 bases, and 9 bases separated the two germline ends. Germline V gene data show CDR1 as SGHTS and CDR2 as YDEGEE. The CDR3 contains 13 residues. The CDR3 sequence: CASSPRGQETQYF. Written as DNA, the CDR3 is TGTGCCAGCAGCCCCCGGGGTCAAGAGACCCAGTACTTC.

The rearrangement joins TRBV30 to TRBJ2-7; TRBD1 aligns across 9 bases. The CDR3 contains 13 residues. Germline V gives CDR1 GTSNPN, CDR2 SVGIG (reference sequence). V shed 3 bases and J 6 bases; nucleotides not matched to a gene: 6. The CDR3 here is CAWSLQGAGEQYF. In DNA, the CDR3 is TGTGCCTGGAGCCTACAGGGGGCAGGCGAGCAGTACTTC.

The chain combines TRBV28 with TRBJ1-2; 9 bases are shared with TRBD1. The trim removed 6 bases at V and 4 bases at J, leaving 6 bases unmatched. This CDR3 has 14 amino acids. Germline CDR1 MDHEN, CDR2 SYDVKM. In nucleotides, the CDR3 is TGTGCCAGCAGAAGGACAGGGGATTCCTATGGCTACACCTTC. This sequence encodes CASRRTGDSYGYTF.

This chain joins TRBV4-3 and TRBJ2-7; 10 bases are a match to TRBD2. From germline, CDR1 is LGHNA and CDR2 YSLEER. This CDR3 region has 19 residues. V gave up 0 bases and J gave up 0 bases; unmatched junction bases: 11. In DNA, the CDR3 is TGCGCCAGCAGCCAAGATATTACTAGCGGGGAGGACCTCTCCTACGAGCAGTACTTC. Its protein product is CASSQDITSGEDLSYEQYF.